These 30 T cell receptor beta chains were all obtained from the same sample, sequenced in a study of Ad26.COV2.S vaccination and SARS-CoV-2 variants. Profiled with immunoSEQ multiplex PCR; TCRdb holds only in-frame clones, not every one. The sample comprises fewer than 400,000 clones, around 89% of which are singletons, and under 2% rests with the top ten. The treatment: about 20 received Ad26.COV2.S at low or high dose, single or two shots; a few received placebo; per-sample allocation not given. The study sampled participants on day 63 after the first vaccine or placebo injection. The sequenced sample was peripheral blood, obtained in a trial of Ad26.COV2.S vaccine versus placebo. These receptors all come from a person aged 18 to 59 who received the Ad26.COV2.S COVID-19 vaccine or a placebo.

CDR3 amino acids: CASSQAGRAVDTQYF. CDR3 DNA: TGTGCCAGCAGCCAAGCCGGGAGGGCCGTCGATACGCAGTATTTT. The chain has TRBV3-1 (or the pseudogene TRBV3-2) and TRBJ2-3, with 8 bases identical to TRBD2. This CDR3 comprises 15 residues. Germline CDR1 reads LGHDT; CDR2 reads YNNKEL (reference sequence). V dropped 1 base and J dropped 6; count of bases not matched to a gene: 6.

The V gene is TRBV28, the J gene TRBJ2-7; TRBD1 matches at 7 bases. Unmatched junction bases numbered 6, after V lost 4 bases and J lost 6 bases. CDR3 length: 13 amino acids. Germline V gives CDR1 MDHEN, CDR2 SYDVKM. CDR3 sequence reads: CASSSTGIGEQYF. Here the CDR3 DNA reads TGTGCCAGCAGTTCGACAGGGATTGGCGAGCAGTACTTC.

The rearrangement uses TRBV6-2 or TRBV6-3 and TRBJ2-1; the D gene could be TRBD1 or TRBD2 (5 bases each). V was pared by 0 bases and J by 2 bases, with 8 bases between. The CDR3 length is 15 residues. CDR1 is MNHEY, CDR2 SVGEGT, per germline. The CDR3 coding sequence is TGTGCCAGCAGTTACTCGCCGGGACCCTACAATGAGCAGTTCTTC. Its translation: CASSYSPGPYNEQFF.

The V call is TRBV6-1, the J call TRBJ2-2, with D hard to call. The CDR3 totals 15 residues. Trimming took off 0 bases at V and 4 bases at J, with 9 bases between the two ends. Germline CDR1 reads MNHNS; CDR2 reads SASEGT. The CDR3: CASSEARISTGELFF. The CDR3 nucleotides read TGTGCCAGCAGTGAAGCCCGAATCTCCACCGGGGAGCTGTTTTTT.

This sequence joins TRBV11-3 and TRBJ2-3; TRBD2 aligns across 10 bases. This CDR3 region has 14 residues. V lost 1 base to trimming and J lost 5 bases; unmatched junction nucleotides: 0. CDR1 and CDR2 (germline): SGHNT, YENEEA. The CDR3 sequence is CASSLASGRDTQYF. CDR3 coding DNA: TGTGCCAGCAGCTTAGCTAGCGGGAGAGATACGCAGTATTTT.

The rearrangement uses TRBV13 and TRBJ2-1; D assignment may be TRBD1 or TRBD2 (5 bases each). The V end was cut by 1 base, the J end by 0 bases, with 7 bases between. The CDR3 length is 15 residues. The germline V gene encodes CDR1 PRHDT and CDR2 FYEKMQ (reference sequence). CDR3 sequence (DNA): TGTGCCAGCAGCTTAGAGGGGAGCTCCTACAATGAGCAGTTCTTC. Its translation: CASSLEGSSYNEQFF.

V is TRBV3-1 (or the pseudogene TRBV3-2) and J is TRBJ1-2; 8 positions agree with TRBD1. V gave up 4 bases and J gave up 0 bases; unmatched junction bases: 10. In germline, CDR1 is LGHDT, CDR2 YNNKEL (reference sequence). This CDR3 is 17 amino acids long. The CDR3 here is CASSLDRDKGANYGYTF. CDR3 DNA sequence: TGTGCCAGCAGCCTGGACAGGGATAAAGGGGCTAACTATGGCTACACCTTC.

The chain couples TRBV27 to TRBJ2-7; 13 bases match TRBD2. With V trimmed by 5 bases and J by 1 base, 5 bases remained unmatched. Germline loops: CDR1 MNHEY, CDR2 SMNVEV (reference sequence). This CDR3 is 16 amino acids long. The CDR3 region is CASSIGLAGVSYEQYF. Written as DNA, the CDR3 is TGTGCCAGCAGTATTGGACTAGCGGGAGTGTCCTACGAGCAGTACTTC.

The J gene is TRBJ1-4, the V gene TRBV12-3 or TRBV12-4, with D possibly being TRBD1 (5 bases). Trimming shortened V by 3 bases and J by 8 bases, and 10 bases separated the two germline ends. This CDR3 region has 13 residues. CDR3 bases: TGTGCCAGCAGTTTCTCCAGGGTCGAAAAACTGTTTTTT. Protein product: CASSFSRVEKLFF.

Here the CDR3 DNA reads TGTGCCAGCAGCCACCTCCCGGGACTAAAGTCGGCCGAGCAGTACTTC. Translating it yields CASSHLPGLKSAEQYF. This chain connects TRBV14 to TRBJ2-7; 7 bases line up with TRBD2. The J segment lost 6 bases and the V segment lost 3 bases, leaving 14 bases of the junction unmatched. CDR1 and CDR2 (germline): SGHDN, FVKESK. This CDR3 region has 16 residues.

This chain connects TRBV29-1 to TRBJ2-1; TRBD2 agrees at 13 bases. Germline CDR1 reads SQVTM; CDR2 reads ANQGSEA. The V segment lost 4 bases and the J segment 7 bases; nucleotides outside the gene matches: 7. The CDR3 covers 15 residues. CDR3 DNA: TGCAGCGTTGTTGGACTAGCGGGAGTGGGGAATGAGCAGTTCTTC. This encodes CSVVGLAGVGNEQFF.

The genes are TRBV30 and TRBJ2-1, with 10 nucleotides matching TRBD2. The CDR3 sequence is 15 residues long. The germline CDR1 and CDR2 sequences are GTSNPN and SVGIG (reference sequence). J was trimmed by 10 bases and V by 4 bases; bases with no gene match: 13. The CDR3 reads CAWNPLAGARREQFF. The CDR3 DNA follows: TGTGCCTGGAACCCCCTAGCGGGAGCCCGTAGAGAGCAGTTCTTC.

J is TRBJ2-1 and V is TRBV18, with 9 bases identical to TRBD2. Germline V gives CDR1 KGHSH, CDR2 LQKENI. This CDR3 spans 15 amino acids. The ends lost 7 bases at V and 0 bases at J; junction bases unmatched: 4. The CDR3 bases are TGTGCCAGCTTACATAGCGGGAGCTCCTACAATGAGCAGTTCTTC. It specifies CASLHSGSSYNEQFF. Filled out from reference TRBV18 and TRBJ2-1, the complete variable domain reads NAGVMQNPRHLVRRRGQEARLRCSPMKGHSHVYWYRQLPEEGLKFMVYLQKENIIDESGMPKERFSAEFPKEGPSILRIQQVVRGDSAAYFCASLHSGSSYNEQFFGPGTRLTVL.

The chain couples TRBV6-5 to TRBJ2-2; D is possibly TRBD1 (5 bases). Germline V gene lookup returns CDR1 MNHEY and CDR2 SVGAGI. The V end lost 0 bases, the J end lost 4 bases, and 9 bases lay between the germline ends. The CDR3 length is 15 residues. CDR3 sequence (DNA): TGTGCCAGCAGTTACTCCCCGACAGCCACCGGGGAGCTGTTTTTT. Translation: CASSYSPTATGELFF.

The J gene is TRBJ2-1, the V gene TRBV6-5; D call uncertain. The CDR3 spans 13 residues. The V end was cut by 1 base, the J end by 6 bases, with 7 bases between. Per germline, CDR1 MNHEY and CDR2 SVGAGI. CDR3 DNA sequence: TGTGCCAGCAGTTACTTCCATAGCAATGAGCAGTTCTTC. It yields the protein CASSYFHSNEQFF.

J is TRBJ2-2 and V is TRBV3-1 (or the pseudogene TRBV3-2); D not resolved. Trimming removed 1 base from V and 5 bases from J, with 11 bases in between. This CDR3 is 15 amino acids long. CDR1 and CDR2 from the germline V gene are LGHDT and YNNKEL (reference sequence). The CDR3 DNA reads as TGTGCCAGCAGCCAAGTGAGTGCTGGGACCGGGGAGCTGTTTTTT. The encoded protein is CASSQVSAGTGELFF.

The CDR3 here is CASSLAGKTGGGYEQYF. CDR3 in DNA: TGCGCCAGCAGCTTGGCCGGTAAGACAGGGGGCGGCTACGAGCAGTACTTC. The rearrangement links TRBV5-1 to TRBJ2-7; TRBD1 agrees at 10 bases. The V segment lost 0 bases and the J segment 3 bases; nucleotides outside the gene matches: 9. The germline gives CDR1 SGHRS, CDR2 YFSETQ. The CDR3 length is 17 residues.

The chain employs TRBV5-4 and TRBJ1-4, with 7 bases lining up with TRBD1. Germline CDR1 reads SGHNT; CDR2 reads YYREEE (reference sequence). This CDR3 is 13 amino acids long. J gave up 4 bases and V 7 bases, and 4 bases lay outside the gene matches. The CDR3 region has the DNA TGTGCCAGCCGCGGACAGGTTAATGAAAAACTGTTTTTT. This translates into CASRGQVNEKLFF.

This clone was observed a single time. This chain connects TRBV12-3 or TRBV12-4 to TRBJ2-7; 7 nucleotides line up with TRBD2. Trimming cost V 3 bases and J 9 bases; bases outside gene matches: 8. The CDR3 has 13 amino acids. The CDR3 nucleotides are TGTGCCAGCAGTTTCACTAGCGTCGTCGGGCAGTACTTC. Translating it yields CASSFTSVVGQYF.

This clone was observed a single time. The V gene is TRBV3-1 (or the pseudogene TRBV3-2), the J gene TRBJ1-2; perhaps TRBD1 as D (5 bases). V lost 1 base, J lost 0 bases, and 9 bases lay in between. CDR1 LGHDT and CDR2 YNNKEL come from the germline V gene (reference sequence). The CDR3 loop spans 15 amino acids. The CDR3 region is CASSQAQVANYGYTF. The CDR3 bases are TGTGCCAGCAGCCAAGCACAGGTGGCTAACTATGGCTACACCTTC.

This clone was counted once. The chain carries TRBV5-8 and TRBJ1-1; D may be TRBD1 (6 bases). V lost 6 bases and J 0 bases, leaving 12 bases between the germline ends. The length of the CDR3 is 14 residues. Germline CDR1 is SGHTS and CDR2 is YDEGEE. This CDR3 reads CASNVRGLNTEAFF. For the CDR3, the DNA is TGTGCCAGCAACGTCAGGGGTTTGAACACTGAAGCTTTCTTT.

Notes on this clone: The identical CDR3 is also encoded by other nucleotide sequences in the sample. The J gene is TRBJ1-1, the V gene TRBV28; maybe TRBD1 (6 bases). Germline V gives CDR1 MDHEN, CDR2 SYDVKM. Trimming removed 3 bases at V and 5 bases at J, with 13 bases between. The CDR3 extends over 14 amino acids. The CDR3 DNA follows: TGTGCCAGCAGTTTGGGGGGCGTAAGGACTGAAGCTTTCTTT. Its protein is CASSLGGVRTEAFF.

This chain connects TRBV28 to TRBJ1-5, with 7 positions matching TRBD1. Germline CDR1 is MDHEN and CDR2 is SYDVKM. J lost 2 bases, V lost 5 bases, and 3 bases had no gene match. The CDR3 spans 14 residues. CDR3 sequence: CASSLGQGNQPQHF. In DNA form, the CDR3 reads TGTGCCAGCAGTCTAGGACAGGGCAATCAGCCCCAGCATTTT.

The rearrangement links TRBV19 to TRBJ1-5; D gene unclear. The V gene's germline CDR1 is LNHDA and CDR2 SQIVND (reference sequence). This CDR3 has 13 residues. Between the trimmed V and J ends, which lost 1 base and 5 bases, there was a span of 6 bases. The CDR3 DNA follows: TGTGCCAGTAGTATAGGCGGATATCAGCCCCAGCATTTT. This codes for CASSIGGYQPQHF.

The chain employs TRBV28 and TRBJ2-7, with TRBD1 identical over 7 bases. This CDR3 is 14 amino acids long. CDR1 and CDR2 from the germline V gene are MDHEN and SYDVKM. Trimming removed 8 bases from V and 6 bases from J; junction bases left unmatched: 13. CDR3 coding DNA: TGTGCCAGCTCGACCGGGACAGTTCTTCGCGAGCAGTACTTC. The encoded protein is CASSTGTVLREQYF.

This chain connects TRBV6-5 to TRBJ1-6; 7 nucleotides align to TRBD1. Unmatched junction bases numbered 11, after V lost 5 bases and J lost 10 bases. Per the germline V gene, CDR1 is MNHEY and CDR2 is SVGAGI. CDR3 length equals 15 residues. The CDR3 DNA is TGTGCCAGCAGTCTATCCGGGACAGTTGCATCACCCCTCCACTTT. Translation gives CASSLSGTVASPLHF.

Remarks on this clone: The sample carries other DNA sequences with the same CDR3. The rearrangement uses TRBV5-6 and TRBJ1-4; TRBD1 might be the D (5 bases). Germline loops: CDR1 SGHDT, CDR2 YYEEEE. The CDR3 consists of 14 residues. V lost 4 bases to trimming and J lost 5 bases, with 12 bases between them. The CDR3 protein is CASSPVGTNEKLFF. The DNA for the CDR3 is TGTGCCAGCAGCCCAGTAGGGACGAATGAAAAACTGTTTTTT.

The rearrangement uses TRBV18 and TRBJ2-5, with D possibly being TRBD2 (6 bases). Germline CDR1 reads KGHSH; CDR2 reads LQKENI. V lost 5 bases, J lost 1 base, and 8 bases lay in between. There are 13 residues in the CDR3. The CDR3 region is CASSYGGQETQYF. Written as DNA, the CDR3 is TGTGCCAGCTCATACGGGGGCCAAGAGACCCAGTACTTC.

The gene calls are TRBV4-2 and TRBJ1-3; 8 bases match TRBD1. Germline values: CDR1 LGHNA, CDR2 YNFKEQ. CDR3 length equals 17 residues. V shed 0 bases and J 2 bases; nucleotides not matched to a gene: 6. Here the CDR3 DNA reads TGTGCCAGCAGCCAAGAGGACACAGGGGGACCTGGAAACACCATATATTTT. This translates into CASSQEDTGGPGNTIYF.

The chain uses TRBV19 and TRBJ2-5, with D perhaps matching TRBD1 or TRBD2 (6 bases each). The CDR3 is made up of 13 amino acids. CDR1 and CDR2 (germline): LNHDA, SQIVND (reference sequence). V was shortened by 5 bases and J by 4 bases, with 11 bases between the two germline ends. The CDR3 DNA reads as TGTGCCAGTAGTTCCAAGGGGGGAGAGACCCAGTACTTC. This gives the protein CASSSKGGETQYF.